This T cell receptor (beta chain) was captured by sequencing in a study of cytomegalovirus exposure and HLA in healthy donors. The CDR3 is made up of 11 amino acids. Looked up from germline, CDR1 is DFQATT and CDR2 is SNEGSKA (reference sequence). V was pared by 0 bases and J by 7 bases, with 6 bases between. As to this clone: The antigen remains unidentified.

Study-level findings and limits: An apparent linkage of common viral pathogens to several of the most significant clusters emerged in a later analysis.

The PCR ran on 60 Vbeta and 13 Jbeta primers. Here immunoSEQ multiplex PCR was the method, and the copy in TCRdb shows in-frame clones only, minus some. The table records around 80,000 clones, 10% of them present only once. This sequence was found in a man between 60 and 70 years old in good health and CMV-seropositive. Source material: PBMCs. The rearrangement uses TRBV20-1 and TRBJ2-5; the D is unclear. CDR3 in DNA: TGCAGTGCTAGAGATGGGCCGACCCAGTACTTC. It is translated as CSARDGPTQYF.